This T cell receptor beta chain came from a study of T cell changes during pregnancy in multiple sclerosis. CDR1 is MNHEY, CDR2 SMNVEV, per germline (reference sequence). Trimming shortened V by 0 bases and J by 9 bases, and 15 bases separated the two germline ends. This CDR3 region has 15 residues. Generated by immunoSEQ multiplex PCR, the TCRdb table keeps only in-frame clones and is missing some. Among 40,000 to 50,000 clones listed, approximately 95% were seen once. The clonotype originates from a female donor with multiple sclerosis, enrolled in a pregnancy study. The sample in question was CD4+ T cells from peripheral blood mononuclear cells, obtained in the first trimester of pregnancy. The V and J genes are TRBV27 and TRBJ2-4; TRBD1 is a possible D gene (6 bases). CDR3 nucleotides: TGTGCCAGCAGTTTATCCCGACAGGCTTTAGCCATTCAGTACTTC. Translated, it gives CASSLSRQALAIQYF.